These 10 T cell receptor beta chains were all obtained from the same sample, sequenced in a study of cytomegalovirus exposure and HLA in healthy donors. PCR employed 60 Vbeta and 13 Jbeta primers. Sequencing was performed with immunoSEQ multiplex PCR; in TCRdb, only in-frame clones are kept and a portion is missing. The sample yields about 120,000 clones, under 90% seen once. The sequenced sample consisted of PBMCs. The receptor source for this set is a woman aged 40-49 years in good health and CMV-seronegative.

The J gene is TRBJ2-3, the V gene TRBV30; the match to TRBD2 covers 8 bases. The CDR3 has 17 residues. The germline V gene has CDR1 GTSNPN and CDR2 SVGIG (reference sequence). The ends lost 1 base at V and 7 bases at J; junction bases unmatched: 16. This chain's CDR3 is CAWSGSGAGGLLYTQYF. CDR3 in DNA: TGTGCCTGGAGTGGCTCTGGGGCGGGGGGTCTCCTATATACGCAGTATTTT.

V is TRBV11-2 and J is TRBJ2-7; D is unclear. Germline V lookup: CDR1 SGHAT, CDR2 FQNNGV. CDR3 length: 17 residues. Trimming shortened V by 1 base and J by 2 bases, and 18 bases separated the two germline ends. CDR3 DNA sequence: TGTGCCAGCAGCTTAGGCGCTCTCGATCCGCTTCCCTACGAGCAGTACTTC. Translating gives CASSLGALDPLPYEQYF.

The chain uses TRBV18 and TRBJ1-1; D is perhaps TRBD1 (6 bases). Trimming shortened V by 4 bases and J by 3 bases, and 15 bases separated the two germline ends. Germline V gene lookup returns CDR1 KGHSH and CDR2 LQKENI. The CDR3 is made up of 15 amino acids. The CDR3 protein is CASSQSSGAHTEAFF. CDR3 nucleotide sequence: TGTGCCAGCTCACAGTCCTCAGGGGCGCACACTGAAGCTTTCTTT.

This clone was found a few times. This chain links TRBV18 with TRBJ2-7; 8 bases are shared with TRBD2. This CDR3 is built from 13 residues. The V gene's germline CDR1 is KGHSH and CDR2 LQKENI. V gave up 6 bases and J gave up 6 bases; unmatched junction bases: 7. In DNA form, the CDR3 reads TGTGCCAGCTCCCGGGGACTAGATGGCGAGCAGTACTTC. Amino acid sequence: CASSRGLDGEQYF.

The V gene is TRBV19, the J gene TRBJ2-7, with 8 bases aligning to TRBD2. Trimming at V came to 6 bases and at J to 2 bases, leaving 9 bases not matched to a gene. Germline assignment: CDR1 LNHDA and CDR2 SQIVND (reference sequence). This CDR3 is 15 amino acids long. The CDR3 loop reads CASSSPGGSPYEQYF. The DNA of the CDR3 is TGTGCCAGTAGCTCCCCGGGGGGGAGCCCCTACGAGCAGTACTTC.

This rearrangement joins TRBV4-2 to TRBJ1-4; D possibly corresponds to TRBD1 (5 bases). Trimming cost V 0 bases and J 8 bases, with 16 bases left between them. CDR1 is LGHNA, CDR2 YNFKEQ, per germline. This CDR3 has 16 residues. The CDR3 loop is CASSQETGQPSEKLFF. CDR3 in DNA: TGTGCCAGCAGCCAAGAGACCGGACAACCATCGGAAAAACTGTTTTTT.

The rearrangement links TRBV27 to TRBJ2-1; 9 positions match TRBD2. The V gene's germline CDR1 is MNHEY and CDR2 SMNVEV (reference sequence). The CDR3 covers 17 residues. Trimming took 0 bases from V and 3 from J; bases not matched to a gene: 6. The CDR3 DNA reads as TGTGCCAGCAGTTTATCCCCCCCTAGCGGGAACTACAATGAGCAGTTCTTC. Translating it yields CASSLSPPSGNYNEQFF.

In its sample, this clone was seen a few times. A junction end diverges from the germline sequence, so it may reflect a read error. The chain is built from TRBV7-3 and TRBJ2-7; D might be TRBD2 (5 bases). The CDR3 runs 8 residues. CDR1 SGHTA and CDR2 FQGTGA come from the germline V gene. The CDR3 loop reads CASSRPGF. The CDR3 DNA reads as TGTGCCAGCAGCCGCCCGGGGTTC. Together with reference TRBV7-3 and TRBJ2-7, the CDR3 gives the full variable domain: GAGVSQTPSNKVTEKGKYVELRCDPISGHTALYWYRQSLGQGPEFLIYFQGTGAADDSGLPNDRFFAVRPEGSVSTLKIQRTERGDSAVYLCASSRPGFGPGTRLTVT.

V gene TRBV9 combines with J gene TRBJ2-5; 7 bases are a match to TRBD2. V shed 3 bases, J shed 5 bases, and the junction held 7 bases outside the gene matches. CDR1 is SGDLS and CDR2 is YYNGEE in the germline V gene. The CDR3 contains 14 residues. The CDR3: CASSASGVQETQYF. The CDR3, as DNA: TGTGCCAGCAGCGCGAGCGGGGTTCAGGAGACCCAGTACTTC.

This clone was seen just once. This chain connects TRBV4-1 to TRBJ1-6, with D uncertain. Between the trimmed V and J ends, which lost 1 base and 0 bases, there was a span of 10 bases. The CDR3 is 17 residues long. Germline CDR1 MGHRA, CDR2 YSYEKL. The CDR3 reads CASSQGVGSSYNSPLHF. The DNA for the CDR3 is TGCGCCAGCAGCCAAGGGGTAGGGAGCTCCTATAATTCACCCCTCCACTTT.